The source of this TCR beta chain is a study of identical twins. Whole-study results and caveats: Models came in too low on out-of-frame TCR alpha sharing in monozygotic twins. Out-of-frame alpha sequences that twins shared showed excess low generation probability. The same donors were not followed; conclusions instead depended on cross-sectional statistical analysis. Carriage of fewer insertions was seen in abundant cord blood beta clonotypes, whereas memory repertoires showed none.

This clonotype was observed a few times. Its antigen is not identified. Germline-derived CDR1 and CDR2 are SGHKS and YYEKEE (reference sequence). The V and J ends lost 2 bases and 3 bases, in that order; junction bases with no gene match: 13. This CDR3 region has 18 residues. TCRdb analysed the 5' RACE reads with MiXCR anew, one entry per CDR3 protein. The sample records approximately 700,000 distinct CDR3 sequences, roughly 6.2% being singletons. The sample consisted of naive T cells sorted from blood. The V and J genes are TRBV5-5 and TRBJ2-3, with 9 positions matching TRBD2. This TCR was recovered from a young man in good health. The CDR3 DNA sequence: TGTGCCAGCAGCTTTCCCCCTCCTAGCGGGATGGGTACAGATACGCAGTATTTT. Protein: CASSFPPPSGMGTDTQYF.